This T cell receptor beta chain was obtained from a study of T-cell reconstitution after alpha-beta-depleted transplantation in children. Overall study results and limits: Once a year had passed after transplant, T-cell counts and diversity came mostly from newly produced T cells. Reportedly, roughly two months post-transplant, alpha-beta T cells arose from several hundred expanded graft clones.

This clonotype was counted many times. The target antigen is unknown. Germline assignment: CDR1 DFQATT and CDR2 SNEGSKA (reference sequence). Between the trimmed V and J ends, which lost 6 bases and 1 base, there was a span of 15 bases. The CDR3 runs to 14 residues. Unique molecular identifiers were incorporated during preparation of the TCRbeta library. MiXCR, applied by TCRdb to the PCR reads, yields one record per CDR3 protein. This table has 490,000 or so distinct CDR3 sequences, 10% appearing once. The material was PBMCs, obtained before TCRalphabeta/CD19-depleted stem cell transplant. The sequence was obtained from a child aged 2-15 years with inherited bone marrow failure, due to receive a stem cell transplant. The gene calls are TRBV20-1 and TRBJ1-1; D unresolved. CDR3 residues: CSAINSGPNTEAFF. The DNA of the CDR3 is TGCAGTGCCATCAATTCGGGTCCGAACACTGAAGCTTTCTTT.